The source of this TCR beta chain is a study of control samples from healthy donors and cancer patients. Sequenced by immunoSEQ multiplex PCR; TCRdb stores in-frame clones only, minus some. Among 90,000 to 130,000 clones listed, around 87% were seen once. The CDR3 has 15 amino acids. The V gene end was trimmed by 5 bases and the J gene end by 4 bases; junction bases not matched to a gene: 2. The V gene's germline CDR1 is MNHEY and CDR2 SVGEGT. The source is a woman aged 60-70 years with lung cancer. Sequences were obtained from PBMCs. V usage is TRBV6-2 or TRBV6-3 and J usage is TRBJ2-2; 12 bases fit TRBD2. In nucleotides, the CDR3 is TGTGCCAGCAGTGGACTAGCGGGGTTCACCGGGGAGCTGTTTTTT. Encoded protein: CASSGLAGFTGELFF.